This T cell receptor beta chain was obtained from a study of T cells in Graves' hyperthyroidism and ophthalmopathy. This clonotype was detected ten times or more. Its specificity is not known. The missing conserved phenylalanine or tryptophan at the end of this CDR3 makes a read error likely. The germline V gene has CDR1 MDHEN and CDR2 SYDVKM. Between the trimmed V and J ends, which lost 1 base and 3 bases, there was a span of 10 bases. This CDR3 region has 14 residues. PBMCs were sourced from less than 13 ml fresh peripheral blood. Whole-study findings and limits: Appearing also in blood were most of the thyroid clonotypes expanded above 0.001. Using 13 V-J features, a model discriminated ophthalmopathy from stable hyperthyroidism.

The TCR beta CDR3 regions underwent amplification using RNA transcripts as the source. When the TCR CDR3 underwent first-round RT-PCR, the HTBI primer set was used. TCRdb recomputed calls from the multiplex PCR reads with MiXCR, one row per CDR3 protein. The sample carries hundreds of thousands of distinct CDR3 sequences, roughly 14% recorded once. The clonotype originates from a woman between 40 and 50 years old with Graves' ophthalmopathy. Material: blood. The gene calls are TRBV28 and TRBJ2-7; TRBD1 is a possible D gene (6 bases). The CDR3 DNA reads as TGTGCCAGCAGTTTATTTGGGGGCGGCTACGAGCAGTACTCC. It encodes CASSLFGGGYEQYS.